These T cell receptor beta chains were read from a single sample in a study of T-cell reconstitution after alpha-beta-depleted transplantation in children. TCRdb re-derived calls from the PCR reads in MiXCR, one entry per CDR3 protein. The sample gives a few hundred thousand distinct CDR3 sequences, around 20% of which show up once; less than 4.5% is in the top ten. Sample: PBMCs from the stem cell graft donor, taken from the stem cell graft. Receptors originate from a human donor who donated a stem cell graft to a child with acute myeloid leukemia. CDR3s include the opening cysteine and the closing phenylalanine or tryptophan. The D gene is left open where the match is weak. Size is omitted from some rows. Given values are once, few, many or a class for expanded clones.

CDR3: CATSDESASSQETQYF
DNA: TGTGCCACCAGTGATGAATCGGCTAGCAGTCAAGAGACCCAGTACTTC
V: TRBV24-1
J: TRBJ2-5
size: few
D: NA

CDR3: CASSQGVGSYNEQFF
DNA: TGTGCCAGCAGCCAAGGAGTGGGGTCCTACAATGAGCAGTTCTTC
V: TRBV3-1
J: TRBJ2-1
size: NA
D: NA

CDR3: CSATDYSRPTQSEQYF
DNA: TGCAGTGCTACGGACTACAGTCGCCCTACGCAGAGCGAGCAGTACTTC
V: TRBV20-1
J: TRBJ2-7
size: many
D: NA

CDR3: CATSRERVLQETQYF
DNA: TGTGCCACCAGCAGAGAGAGGGTCCTGCAAGAGACCCAGTACTTC
V: TRBV15
J: TRBJ2-5
size: few
D: NA

CDR3: CASSRTGAEGDTQYF
DNA: TGTGCCAGCAGCAGGACAGGGGCCGAGGGAGATACGCAGTATTTT
V: TRBV4-2
J: TRBJ2-3
size: NA
D: TRBD1

CDR3: CASCKQGDRAGDTQYF
DNA: TGTGCCAGCTGCAAACAGGGTGATAGGGCAGGGGATACGCAGTATTTT
V: TRBV6-2/TRBV6-3
J: TRBJ2-3
size: NA
D: NA

CDR3: CAIGRSMGEQYF
DNA: TGTGCCATCGGTCGCAGCATGGGCGAGCAGTACTTC
V: TRBV10-3
J: TRBJ2-7
size: NA
D: NA

CDR3: CASSSARGADEKLFF
DNA: TGTGCCAGCAGTTCAGCCCGAGGGGCCGATGAAAAACTGTTTTTT
V: TRBV12-3/TRBV12-4
J: TRBJ1-4
size: NA
D: NA

CDR3: CASTRDPRRGNEQFF
DNA: TGTGCCAGTACCCGAGACCCTCGCCGAGGGAATGAGCAGTTCTTC
V: TRBV28
J: TRBJ2-1
size: NA
D: NA

CDR3: CASSYSIDPNQPQHF
DNA: TGTGCCAGCAGTTACTCGATCGACCCTAATCAGCCCCAGCATTTT
V: TRBV6-2/TRBV6-3
J: TRBJ1-5
size: few
D: NA

CDR3: CATGRGTYEQYF
DNA: TGTGCCACGGGGAGAGGGACCTACGAGCAGTACTTC
V: TRBV10-3
J: TRBJ2-7
size: NA
D: NA

CDR3: CASSLLYSGSSAYEQYF
DNA: TGTGCCAGCAGTTTGTTATATAGCGGGAGTTCAGCCTACGAGCAGTACTTC
V: TRBV12-3/TRBV12-4
J: TRBJ2-7
size: few
D: TRBD2

CDR3: CASSSLVNNEQFF
DNA: TGTGCCAGCAGTTCGCTAGTGAACAATGAGCAGTTCTTC
V: TRBV9
J: TRBJ2-1
size: NA
D: NA

CDR3: CASSTTSGLADTQYF
DNA: TGTGCCAGCAGTACCACTAGCGGACTCGCGGATACGCAGTATTTT
V: TRBV9
J: TRBJ2-3
size: NA
D: TRBD2

CDR3: CASSYYQGEPDTQYF
DNA: TGTGCCAGCAGTTACTACCAGGGGGAGCCAGATACGCAGTATTTT
V: TRBV6-5
J: TRBJ2-3
size: few
D: TRBD1

CDR3: CSARGGTNQETQYF
DNA: TGCAGTGCTAGAGGAGGGACTAACCAAGAGACCCAGTACTTC
V: TRBV20-1
J: TRBJ2-5
size: many
D: TRBD2

CDR3: CASSASLEYDEQFF
DNA: TGTGCCAGCAGTGCCTCATTAGAGTACGATGAGCAGTTCTTC
V: TRBV28
J: TRBJ2-1
size: NA
D: NA

CDR3: CASSPRLASYNEQFF
DNA: TGTGCCAGCAGTCCACGACTTGCCTCCTACAATGAGCAGTTCTTC
V: TRBV12-3/TRBV12-4
J: TRBJ2-1
size: many
D: NA

CDR3: CASSLGQGADTQYF
DNA: TGTGCCAGCAGCTTAGGGCAGGGAGCAGATACGCAGTATTTT
V: TRBV7-3
J: TRBJ2-3
size: many
D: NA

CDR3: CASTSLGGEQFF
DNA: TGTGCCAGCACCTCTCTAGGAGGTGAGCAGTTCTTC
V: TRBV12-3/TRBV12-4
J: TRBJ2-1
size: NA
D: NA